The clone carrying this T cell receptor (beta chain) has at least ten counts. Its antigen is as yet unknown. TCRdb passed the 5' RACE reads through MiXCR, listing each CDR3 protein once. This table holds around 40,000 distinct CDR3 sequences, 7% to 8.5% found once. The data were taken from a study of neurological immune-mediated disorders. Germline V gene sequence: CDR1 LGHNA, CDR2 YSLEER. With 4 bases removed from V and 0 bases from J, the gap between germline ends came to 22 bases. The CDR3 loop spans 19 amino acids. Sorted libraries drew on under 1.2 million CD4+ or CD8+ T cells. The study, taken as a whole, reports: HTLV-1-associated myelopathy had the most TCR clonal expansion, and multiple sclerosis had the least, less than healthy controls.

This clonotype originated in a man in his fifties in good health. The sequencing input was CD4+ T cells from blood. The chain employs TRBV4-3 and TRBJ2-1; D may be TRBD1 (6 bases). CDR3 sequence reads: CASSLRAQGPPSSYNEQFF. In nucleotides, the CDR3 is TGCGCCAGCAGCCTGAGGGCCCAGGGGCCCCCGAGCTCCTACAATGAGCAGTTCTTC.